The 18 T cell receptor beta chains below all came from one sample that was sequenced in a study of cytomegalovirus exposure and HLA in healthy donors. The PCR made use of 60 Vbeta and 13 Jbeta primers. Only in-frame clones appear in the TCRdb table, and some are missing; sequencing was by immunoSEQ multiplex PCR. The sample has just over 80,000 clones. The specimen was PBMCs. The source is a woman in her twenties or thirties in good health and CMV-seronegative.

The chain employs TRBV19 and TRBJ1-1, with 7 bases fitting TRBD1. Trimming at V came to 5 bases and at J to 3 bases, leaving 9 bases not matched to a gene. Germline V lookup: CDR1 LNHDA, CDR2 SQIVND (reference sequence). CDR3 length equals 15 residues. Here the CDR3 reads CASSGGPGGYTEAFF. The CDR3 DNA sequence: TGTGCCAGTAGTGGAGGCCCAGGGGGGTACACTGAAGCTTTCTTT. Variable domain in full (rest from reference TRBV19 and TRBJ1-1): DGGITQSPKYLFRKEGQNVTLSCEQNLNHDAMYWYRQDPGQGLRLIYYSQIVNDFQKGDIAEGYSVSREKKESFPLTVTSAQKNPTAFYLCASSGGPGGYTEAFFGQGTRLTVV.

The genes are TRBV30 and TRBJ1-3, with D uncertain. V gave up 2 bases and J gave up 4 bases, with 15 bases separating them. Germline CDR1 is GTSNPN and CDR2 is SVGIG (reference sequence). This CDR3 comprises 15 residues. The CDR3 protein is CAWSPPSIFGNTIYF. CDR3 DNA sequence: TGTGCCTGGAGTCCCCCGAGTATTTTCGGAAACACCATATATTTT.

The gene calls are TRBV18 and TRBJ2-5; D is uncertain. This CDR3 contains 13 residues. Germline-derived CDR1 and CDR2 are KGHSH and LQKENI. V was clipped by 0 bases and J by 4 bases, with 6 bases between them. The CDR3, as DNA: TGTGCCAGCTCACCACCAACAGTAGAGACCCAGTACTTC. Encoded protein: CASSPPTVETQYF.

V gene TRBV4-1 combines with J gene TRBJ2-7; 8 nucleotides line up with TRBD2. Germline CDR1 is MGHRA and CDR2 is YSYEKL. CDR3 length: 16 amino acids. Losses at the gene ends were 0 bases for V and 4 bases for J; bases not matched to a gene: 8. The CDR3 sequence is CASSQDLPSGSYEQYF. As DNA, the CDR3 is TGCGCCAGCAGCCAAGATCTTCCTAGCGGGTCGTACGAGCAGTACTTC.

The J gene is TRBJ1-5, the V gene TRBV23-1, with D hard to call. TRBV23-1 is an open reading frame whose function is uncertain. There are 15 residues in the CDR3. V was cut by 2 bases and J by 1 base, with 9 bases left in between. The CDR3 sequence is CASSQPRYSNQPQHF. In DNA, the CDR3 is TGCGCCAGCAGTCAACCCCGCTACAGCAATCAGCCCCAGCATTTT.

The rearrangement links TRBV2 to TRBJ1-1; possibly TRBD1 for D (6 bases). The germline V gene has CDR1 SNHLY and CDR2 FYNNEI. Trimming pared 7 bases from V and 3 bases from J, leaving 15 bases between. This CDR3 is built from 14 residues. The chain's CDR3 is CASKIQGIDTEAFF. The CDR3 coding sequence is TGTGCCAGCAAGATACAGGGTATTGACACTGAAGCTTTCTTT.

The V call is TRBV15, the J call TRBJ2-7, with D perhaps matching TRBD1 (5 bases). The CDR3 runs to 15 residues. V lost 5 bases to trimming and J lost 2 bases, with 16 bases between them. Germline-derived CDR1 and CDR2 are LNHNV and YYDKDF (reference sequence). The CDR3, as DNA: TGTGCCACCAGCTCAAAGACGCAGGGCCCCTACGAGCAGTACTTC. This translates into CATSSKTQGPYEQYF. Drawing the rest from reference TRBV15 and TRBJ2-7, the complete variable domain is DAMVIQNPRYQVTQFGKPVTLSCSQTLNHNVMYWYQQKSSQAPKLLFHYYDKDFNNEADTPDNFQSRRPNTSFCFLDIRSPGLGDTAMYLCATSSKTQGPYEQYFGPGTRLTVT.

The chain uses TRBV7-2 and TRBJ1-2, with 8 positions matching TRBD1. V lost 4 bases and J lost 4; bases outside the gene matches: 5. The CDR3 is made up of 14 amino acids. From germline, CDR1 is SGHTA and CDR2 FQGNSA. The CDR3 DNA reads TGTGCCAGCAGCTCGACAGGGGTTGCCTATGGCTACACCTTC. Protein product: CASSSTGVAYGYTF.

The rearrangement joins TRBV6-5 to TRBJ1-2; 11 nucleotides match TRBD1. Trimming took 5 bases from V and 4 from J; bases not matched to a gene: 3. The CDR3 is made up of 14 amino acids. Germline V gene data show CDR1 as MNHEY and CDR2 as SVGAGI. The chain's CDR3 is CASSRTGGRYGYTF. The CDR3 DNA reads as TGTGCCAGCAGTCGGACAGGGGGCCGCTATGGCTACACCTTC.

The gene calls are TRBV25-1 and TRBJ2-1; TRBD2 agrees at 7 bases. This CDR3 spans 16 amino acids. The germline gives CDR1 MGHDK, CDR2 SYGVNS. V gave up 6 bases and J gave up 5 bases; unmatched junction bases: 13. The CDR3 coding sequence is TGTGCCAGCAGCCCGAACACCGGGGGGAGTGACAATGAGCAGTTCTTC. Protein product: CASSPNTGGSDNEQFF.

The chain joins TRBV18 to TRBJ2-2; weak D call: TRBD2 (5 bases). Germline V CDR1 and CDR2: KGHSH, LQKENI. CDR3 length: 15 amino acids. Trimming left V 3 bases short and J 3 bases short, with 11 bases between. The CDR3 nucleotides read TGTGCCAGCTCACCTCAGACGGGATACACCGGGGAGCTGTTTTTT. It codes for CASSPQTGYTGELFF.

The chain couples TRBV14 to TRBJ2-3; 9 bases are shared with TRBD2. Germline loops: CDR1 SGHDN, CDR2 FVKESK. The CDR3 is 15 amino acids. The ends lost 4 bases at V and 6 bases at J; junction bases unmatched: 8. This CDR3 reads CASSPLAGLTDTQYF. The CDR3 DNA follows: TGTGCCAGCAGCCCGCTAGCGGGGTTAACCGATACGCAGTATTTT.

The V and J genes are TRBV28 and TRBJ1-1; the D is unclear. The V end lost 8 bases, the J end lost 1 base, and 5 bases lay between the germline ends. The CDR3 totals 11 residues. Germline lookup yields CDR1 MDHEN and CDR2 SYDVKM. The CDR3 loop is CASGRNTEAFF. The CDR3 region has the DNA TGTGCCAGCGGGCGGAACACTGAAGCTTTCTTT.

The V and J genes are TRBV2 and TRBJ2-3, with 9 bases fitting TRBD2. CDR1 SNHLY and CDR2 FYNNEI come from the germline V gene. The CDR3 spans 15 residues. The junction had 7 bases not matched to a gene; V was cut back by 7 bases and J by 2 bases. The CDR3 DNA reads as TGTGCCAGCACTAAGGCGGGGGGGAACACAGATACGCAGTATTTT. It codes for CASTKAGGNTDTQYF.

The rearrangement uses TRBV29-1 and TRBJ2-5, with D unclear. The germline V gene has CDR1 SQVTM and CDR2 ANQGSEA. V shed 6 bases and J shed 2 bases, with 13 bases lying between them. This CDR3 contains 13 residues. The CDR3 is CSVARSLQETQYF. The CDR3 DNA sequence: TGCAGCGTGGCAAGGAGCCTACAAGAGACCCAGTACTTC.

The chain employs TRBV6-5 and TRBJ1-2; 7 bases are shared with TRBD1. The germline V gene encodes CDR1 MNHEY and CDR2 SVGAGI. J lost 7 bases, V lost 2 bases, and 7 bases had no gene match. This CDR3 comprises 14 residues. The CDR3, as DNA: TGTGCCAGCAGTTACGAGGGGGCCCTGGGTGGCTACACCTTC. Its translation is CASSYEGALGGYTF.

V and J are TRBV18 and TRBJ2-3; TRBD2 matches at 9 bases. J was trimmed by 4 bases and V by 3 bases; bases with no gene match: 8. The CDR3 consists of 16 residues. Germline CDR1 reads KGHSH; CDR2 reads LQKENI. The CDR3 is CASSPYSGGEADTQYF. In DNA, the CDR3 is TGTGCCAGCTCACCCTATAGCGGGGGAGAGGCAGATACGCAGTATTTT.

The chain recombines TRBV18 with TRBJ2-2, with D possibly TRBD1 on 6 matching bases. Per germline, CDR1 KGHSH and CDR2 LQKENI. With 1 base removed from V and 0 bases from J, the gap between germline ends came to 12 bases. This CDR3 contains 17 residues. The CDR3 sequence: CASSPLGRQANTGELFF. In nucleotides, the CDR3 is TGTGCCAGCTCACCACTTGGGAGACAGGCGAACACCGGGGAGCTGTTTTTT.